Following are 22 T cell receptor beta chains from one sample sequenced in a study of cytomegalovirus exposure and HLA in healthy donors. Sequencing was performed with immunoSEQ multiplex PCR; in TCRdb, only in-frame clones are kept and a portion is missing. The sample has about 60,000 clones; 90% to 97% are singletons. The sequenced sample consisted of PBMCs. The receptors here all came from a man in his late teens or twenties in good health and CMV-seronegative.

In its sample, this clone was seen once. V and J are TRBV30 and TRBJ2-6, with D tentatively TRBD1 (6 bases). Germline values: CDR1 GTSNPN, CDR2 SVGIG (reference sequence). V was clipped by 7 bases and J by 0 bases, with 13 bases between them. This CDR3 is built from 15 residues. The CDR3 region has the DNA TGTGCCTCCCTTGGGACAACCTCTGGGGCCAACGTCCTGACTTTC. Its translation is CASLGTTSGANVLTF.

The chain joins TRBV30 to TRBJ1-4; TRBD1 agrees at 9 bases. The CDR3 runs 12 residues. V shed 4 bases, J shed 7 bases, and the junction held 1 base outside the gene matches. Germline values: CDR1 GTSNPN, CDR2 SVGIG (reference sequence). CDR3 residues: CAWNRGREKLFF. The CDR3, as DNA: TGTGCCTGGAACAGGGGGCGTGAAAAACTGTTTTTT.

The rearrangement uses TRBV7-6 and TRBJ2-1; TRBD2 aligns across 14 bases. CDR1 is SGHVS, CDR2 FNYEAQ, per germline. V was clipped by 3 bases and J by 7 bases; unmatched bases: 2. The CDR3 totals 15 residues. CDR3 residues: CASSLRLAGGNEQFF. In DNA form, the CDR3 reads TGTGCCAGCAGCTTGAGACTAGCGGGAGGGAATGAGCAGTTCTTC.

This rearrangement joins TRBV18 to TRBJ2-1, with D possibly TRBD2 on 6 matching bases. This CDR3 comprises 18 residues. Germline CDR1 is KGHSH and CDR2 is LQKENI. V gave up 3 bases and J gave up 5 bases, with 23 bases separating them. CDR3 sequence: CASSPVDVLAFGDNEQFF. The CDR3 DNA sequence: TGTGCCAGCTCACCCGTCGATGTTCTAGCGTTTGGGGACAATGAGCAGTTCTTC. Combining the CDR3 with reference TRBV18 and TRBJ2-1 gives the whole variable domain NAGVMQNPRHLVRRRGQEARLRCSPMKGHSHVYWYRQLPEEGLKFMVYLQKENIIDESGMPKERFSAEFPKEGPSILRIQQVVRGDSAAYFCASSPVDVLAFGDNEQFFGPGTRLTVL.

The chain couples TRBV5-1 to TRBJ2-6; TRBD1 aligns across 8 bases. CDR3 length: 15 residues. Trimming cost V 5 bases and J 2 bases; bases outside gene matches: 3. The germline V gene encodes CDR1 SGHRS and CDR2 YFSETQ. CDR3 sequence: CASRDRAAGANVLTF. The CDR3 nucleotides are TGCGCCAGCAGGGACAGGGCTGCTGGGGCCAACGTCCTGACTTTC.

For the CDR3, the DNA is TGTGCCAGCGGGACTAGCGGAAAATTTAATGAGCAGTTCTTC. Translated: CASGTSGKFNEQFF. This chain connects TRBV9 to TRBJ2-1; the match to TRBD2 covers 11 bases. Germline CDR1 SGDLS, CDR2 YYNGEE. This CDR3 region has 14 residues. The V segment lost 7 bases and the J segment 7 bases; nucleotides outside the gene matches: 7.

A single count supports this clone. The V and J genes are TRBV5-5 and TRBJ2-1; possibly TRBD1 for D (6 bases). Trimming stripped 7 bases from V and 5 bases from J, with 31 bases between. The germline V gene has CDR1 SGHKS and CDR2 YYEKEE (reference sequence). The CDR3 is 19 amino acids. The CDR3 region is CASRRQVRGLVGPNNEQFF. DNA for the CDR3: TGTGCCAGCCGCCGACAGGTTCGTGGGCTAGTCGGTCCCAACAATGAGCAGTTCTTC.

V and J are TRBV11-2 and TRBJ1-1, with D unresolved. The V and J ends lost 1 base and 0 bases respectively, with 12 bases between them. In germline, CDR1 is SGHAT, CDR2 FQNNGV. The CDR3 runs 16 residues. As DNA, the CDR3 is TGTGCCAGCAGCTTAGTAATGGTCAGGCTGAACACTGAAGCTTTCTTT. This sequence encodes CASSLVMVRLNTEAFF. The variable domain in full, completed from reference TRBV11-2 and TRBJ1-1, reads EAGVAQSPRYKIIEKRQSVAFWCNPISGHATLYWYQQILGQGPKLLIQFQNNGVVDDSQLPKDRFSAERLKGVDSTLKIQPAKLEDSAVYLCASSLVMVRLNTEAFFGQGTRLTVV.

This clone was observed once. The chain links TRBV18 to TRBJ2-5, with D uncertain. Trimming took 3 bases from V and 0 from J, leaving 14 bases between them. From germline, CDR1 is KGHSH and CDR2 LQKENI. The CDR3 totals 16 residues. CDR3 nucleotide sequence: TGTGCCAGCTCACCCTACTCTGCCAAGTACCAAGAGACCCAGTACTTC. It yields the protein CASSPYSAKYQETQYF.

CDR3 nucleotide sequence: TGTGCCAGCAGCAAAGTCCGTTGCACGCCAGTTCGTCCCGGGGGTCGATGGGGGCTGTTTTTT. Its translation: CASSKVRCTPVRPGGRWGLFF. The chain joins TRBV21-1 to TRBJ2-2; the table calls TRBD2, which could not be checked here. TRBV21-1 is a recognized pseudogene. The CDR3 totals 21 residues.

The chain combines TRBV27 with TRBJ2-2; 8 bases match TRBD2. V shed 2 bases and J 0 bases; nucleotides not matched to a gene: 5. The CDR3 runs to 17 residues. Germline CDR1 is MNHEY and CDR2 is SMNVEV (reference sequence). CDR3 residues: CASSLGILAANTGELFF. DNA of the CDR3: TGTGCCAGCAGTTTAGGTATACTAGCGGCGAACACCGGGGAGCTGTTTTTT.

The chain links TRBV4-3 to TRBJ2-1; 9 nucleotides align to TRBD1. Germline lookup yields CDR1 LGHNA and CDR2 YSLEER. V lost 0 bases, J lost 3 bases, and 6 bases stayed unmatched. The CDR3 extends over 17 amino acids. The CDR3 region has the DNA TGCGCCAGCAGCCAAGATCTGTGGGACAGGGACTACAATGAGCAGTTCTTC. Translated, it gives CASSQDLWDRDYNEQFF.

This chain links TRBV15 with TRBJ2-1; 10 nucleotides match TRBD2. The CDR3 length is 20 residues. Germline CDR1 LNHNV, CDR2 YYDKDF (reference sequence). V trimming: 0 bases; J trimming: 5 bases; junction bases outside the gene matches: 16. The CDR3: CATSRDFRLAGRWRNNEQFF. CDR3 sequence (DNA): TGTGCCACCAGCAGAGATTTTAGACTAGCGGGCCGGTGGAGGAACAATGAGCAGTTCTTC.

The chain links TRBV11-2 to TRBJ2-7; D possibly corresponds to TRBD1 (5 bases). The CDR3 is made up of 14 amino acids. V lost 7 bases to trimming and J lost 2 bases, with 15 bases between them. CDR1 is SGHAT and CDR2 is FQNNGV in the germline V gene. This CDR3 is CASTLGLGPYEQYF. The CDR3 coding sequence is TGTGCCAGCACCCTCGGGCTGGGGCCCTACGAGCAGTACTTC.

The chain employs TRBV19 and TRBJ2-5, with 7 bases identical to TRBD1. V gave up 6 bases and J gave up 4 bases; unmatched junction bases: 14. The CDR3 spans 16 residues. Germline values: CDR1 LNHDA, CDR2 SQIVND (reference sequence). The CDR3 here is CASSQRRGGYGETQYF. CDR3 in DNA: TGTGCCAGTAGCCAACGGCGAGGGGGCTATGGAGAGACCCAGTACTTC.

The chain is built from TRBV7-9 and TRBJ2-6; D gene uncertain. There are 17 residues in the CDR3. The ends were cut back, 5 bases at V and 0 bases at J, with 14 bases in the middle. CDR1 and CDR2 from the germline V gene are SEHNR and FQNEAQ (reference sequence). CDR3 residues: CASSLTWPPSGANVLTF. The CDR3 DNA follows: TGTGCCAGCAGCCTCACATGGCCTCCCTCTGGGGCCAACGTCCTGACTTTC.

This chain connects TRBV19 to TRBJ2-1; 10 bases are a match to TRBD2. The CDR3 consists of 17 residues. The ends lost 1 base at V and 7 bases at J; junction bases unmatched: 10. Germline assignment: CDR1 LNHDA and CDR2 SQIVND (reference sequence). The CDR3: CASSIGSAAGGPNEQFF. The CDR3 nucleotides are TGTGCCAGTAGTATAGGATCCGCAGCGGGAGGGCCGAATGAGCAGTTCTTC.

DNA of the CDR3: TGTGCCAGCAGTTTAGATAGCGGGAGATCGACAGATACGCAGTATTTT. Amino acid sequence: CASSLDSGRSTDTQYF. This chain connects TRBV28 to TRBJ2-3, with 9 bases that match TRBD2. CDR3 length equals 16 residues. Germline V gene data show CDR1 as MDHEN and CDR2 as SYDVKM. V lost 2 bases, J lost 3 bases, and 6 bases stayed unmatched.

This clone is a singleton in its sample. The chain recombines TRBV4-1 with TRBJ2-7; 7 bases are shared with TRBD2. Trimming cost V 3 bases and J 8 bases; bases outside gene matches: 10. The CDR3 covers 14 residues. Germline V gene sequence: CDR1 MGHRA, CDR2 YSYEKL. The CDR3 spells CASSQGIQGGQQYF. In DNA form, the CDR3 reads TGCGCCAGCAGCCAGGGGATTCAGGGAGGGCAGCAGTACTTC.

The CDR3 reads CASSGGPRTGWGETQYF. The CDR3 region has the DNA TGTGCCAGCAGTGGGGGCCCGCGGACAGGGTGGGGAGAGACCCAGTACTTC. The chain recombines TRBV28 with TRBJ2-5; 8 bases are shared with TRBD1. Germline CDR1 is MDHEN and CDR2 is SYDVKM. CDR3 size: 17 residues. Trimming at V came to 5 bases and at J to 4 bases, leaving 15 bases not matched to a gene.

The genes are TRBV15 and TRBJ2-1; D may be TRBD2 (6 bases). This CDR3 has 16 amino acids. V shed 4 bases and J shed 0 bases, with 13 bases lying between them. CDR1 is LNHNV, CDR2 YYDKDF, per germline (reference sequence). The CDR3, as DNA: TGTGCCACCAGCACCATAGCGGAACTCTCCTACAATGAGCAGTTCTTC. Encoded protein: CATSTIAELSYNEQFF.

In this sample, this clone is medium-sized. The rearrangement joins TRBV2 to TRBJ1-2; a possible D gene is TRBD1 (6 bases). Germline values: CDR1 SNHLY, CDR2 FYNNEI. With 5 bases removed from V and 5 bases from J, the gap between germline ends came to 12 bases. CDR3 size: 13 residues. CDR3 nucleotide sequence: TGTGCCAGCAGTTCAGGACAGTATTATGGCTACACCTTC. The encoded protein is CASSSGQYYGYTF. The variable domain in full, completed from reference TRBV2 and TRBJ1-2, reads EPEVTQTPSHQVTQMGQEVILRCVPISNHLYFYWYRQILGQKVEFLVSFYNNEISEKSEIFDDQFSVERPDGSNFTLKIRSTKLEDSAMYFCASSSGQYYGYTFGSGTRLTVV.